Listed here is a single T cell receptor (beta chain). This record belongs to a study of T cell repertoires in ileal Crohn's disease. Noted time point: inflamed ileum from the surgical specimen. CDR3 length equals 15 residues. Germline-derived CDR1 and CDR2 are SGHRS and YFSETQ. Germline trimming cut 4 bases from V and 6 bases from J; bases unmatched to any gene: 12. Assay: immunoSEQ multiplex PCR; the TCRdb copy retains only in-frame clones and omits some. Of about 16,000 clones listed, around 90% are singletons. This TCR was sampled from an adult with Crohn's disease. Sequencing used ileal tissue. The rearrangement links TRBV5-1 to TRBJ2-7; TRBD1 aligns across 8 bases. The CDR3 region has the DNA TGCGCCAGCAGCAAACAGGGGGAGCCTGGTGGCGAGCAGTACTTC. Its protein product is CASSKQGEPGGEQYF.